This entry lists 18 T cell receptor beta chains sequenced from one sample in a study of blood T cells in healthy people across ages. A second PCR of about 6 to 11 cycles used a sample-barcoded 5' primer and a J-beta primer mix. Each CDR3 protein is one row after TCRdb ran MiXCR on the 5' RACE reads. The repertoire holds more than 900,000 distinct CDR3 sequences, with under 35% as singletons. The same sample was also studied in work on T cells of mothers and their children.

Sequenced material: blood. Every receptor here comes from a woman in her forties in good health.

V gene TRBV9 combines with J gene TRBJ1-1, with D possibly being TRBD1 (5 bases). Trimming shortened V by 2 bases and J by 3 bases, and 11 bases separated the two germline ends. The CDR3 length is 14 residues. Germline assignment: CDR1 SGDLS and CDR2 YYNGEE. The CDR3 loop is CASSVEGLDTEAFF. The CDR3 DNA is TGTGCCAGCAGCGTTGAGGGGCTAGACACTGAAGCTTTCTTT.

A few counts support this clonotype. J is TRBJ1-5 and V is TRBV7-2; a possible D gene is TRBD1 (5 bases). Germline lookup yields CDR1 SGHTA and CDR2 FQGNSA. Trimming cost V 1 base and J 7 bases, with 14 bases left between them. The CDR3 is 15 amino acids. The CDR3 sequence: CASSLDAGTRQPQHF. The DNA for the CDR3 is TGTGCCAGCAGCTTAGACGCAGGGACGCGGCAGCCCCAGCATTTT. The full variable domain, rest sourced from reference TRBV7-2 and TRBJ1-5, is GAGVSQSPSNKVTEKGKDVELRCDPISGHTALYWYRQSLGQGLEFLIYFQGNSAPDKSGLPSDRFSAERTGGSVSTLTIQRTQQEDSAVYLCASSLDAGTRQPQHFGDGTRLSIL.

This chain joins TRBV28 and TRBJ1-1, with D perhaps matching TRBD1 (6 bases). Germline V gives CDR1 MDHEN, CDR2 SYDVKM. The CDR3 covers 14 residues. Trimming took off 6 bases at V and 11 bases at J, with 22 bases between the two ends. The CDR3 DNA sequence: TGTGCCAGCAGCTCCCCGACTTCAGGGGAGATGGCTTTCTTT. It is translated as CASSSPTSGEMAFF.

The table lists this clonotype with a count of one. V and J are TRBV20-1 and TRBJ2-7, with 9 bases fitting TRBD1. The V and J ends lost 0 bases and 3 bases, in that order; junction bases with no gene match: 0. Germline lookup yields CDR1 DFQATT and CDR2 SNEGSKA (reference sequence). This CDR3 is 13 amino acids long. The CDR3 DNA is TGCAGTGCTAGAGAGGGACAGGGCTACGAGCAGTACTTC. Its protein is CSAREGQGYEQYF.

This clonotype was counted ten times or more. The chain joins TRBV24-1 to TRBJ2-1; 7 bases map to TRBD1. The J segment lost 3 bases and the V segment lost 3 bases, leaving 4 bases of the junction unmatched. The germline CDR1 and CDR2 sequences are KGHDR and SFDVKD. The CDR3 sequence is 15 residues long. The CDR3 DNA reads TGTGCCACCAGTGATGGACAGGTATACTACAATGAGCAGTTCTTC. Encoded protein: CATSDGQVYYNEQFF.

The DNA of the CDR3 is TGTGCCAGCAGTCCATGGACAGGGTTGGGGAGCAATCAGCCCCAGCATTTT. Protein sequence: CASSPWTGLGSNQPQHF. J is TRBJ1-5 and V is TRBV27; TRBD1 agrees at 8 bases. CDR1 is MNHEY, CDR2 SMNVEV, per germline (reference sequence). After removal of 5 bases from V and 1 base from J, the junction contained 10 bases not matched to a gene. This CDR3 spans 17 amino acids.

This clonotype has only a few counts. A clone one base away is much larger, so this may be a read error. The chain combines TRBV29-1 with TRBJ2-7, with TRBD1 matching 7 bases. The length of the CDR3 is 13 residues. In germline, CDR1 is SQVTM, CDR2 ANQGSEA. CDR3 DNA: TGCAGCATTGAAGGGAGACAGGGCTACGAGCAGTACTTC. This translates into CSIEGRQGYEQYF.

This clonotype was seen at least ten times. The chain employs TRBV7-2 and TRBJ2-7; 8 positions match TRBD2. The CDR3 length is 17 residues. V shed 5 bases and J 1 base; nucleotides not matched to a gene: 13. Looked up from germline, CDR1 is SGHTA and CDR2 is FQGNSA. The CDR3 protein is CASSPGAGQRGSYEQYF. The CDR3 nucleotides read TGTGCCAGCAGCCCCGGGGCGGGGCAGCGGGGGTCCTACGAGCAGTACTTC.

V gene TRBV7-9 combines with J gene TRBJ1-2, with TRBD1 as a possible D gene (5 bases). V dropped 7 bases and J dropped 4 bases, with 13 bases sitting between them. The germline gives CDR1 SEHNR, CDR2 FQNEAQ (reference sequence). The CDR3 has 13 amino acids. CDR3 sequence reads: CASNSGLTYGYTF. Written as DNA, the CDR3 is TGTGCCAGCAACTCAGGGTTAACCTATGGCTACACCTTC.

This chain connects TRBV9 to TRBJ2-3; 12 positions agree with TRBD2. Per germline, CDR1 SGDLS and CDR2 YYNGEE. J was trimmed by 1 base and V by 0 bases; bases with no gene match: 6. CDR3 length: 18 residues. The chain's CDR3 is CASSVGASGGVGTDTQYF. Here the CDR3 DNA reads TGTGCCAGCAGCGTAGGGGCTAGCGGGGGGGTTGGCACAGATACGCAGTATTTT.

Of note for this clonotype: A much larger clonotype is one base distant, so this may be a read error. CDR3: CATSGVSRTEETQYF. The DNA of the CDR3 is TGTGCCACCAGCGGAGTTTCCAGAACCGAAGAGACCCAGTACTTC. J is TRBJ2-5 and V is TRBV15, with D uncertain. V lost 5 bases and J lost 3, with 16 bases in between. CDR3 length equals 15 residues. CDR1 and CDR2 from the germline V gene are LNHNV and YYDKDF (reference sequence).

This clonotype was seen repeatedly, ten times or more. V gene TRBV4-1 combines with J gene TRBJ1-1, with D hard to call. Germline values: CDR1 MGHRA, CDR2 YSYEKL. CDR3 length: 13 residues. V lost 2 bases and J lost 4, with 8 bases in between. CDR3 in amino acids: CASSQPGPTEAFF. The CDR3 DNA reads as TGCGCCAGCAGCCAACCTGGTCCCACTGAAGCTTTCTTT.

About this clonotype: A much larger clonotype is one base distant, so this may be a read error. The J gene is TRBJ1-2, the V gene TRBV27; the match to TRBD1 covers 7 bases. Looked up from germline, CDR1 is MNHEY and CDR2 is SMNVEV (reference sequence). V shed 1 base and J 2 bases; nucleotides not matched to a gene: 7. This CDR3 contains 16 residues. Here the CDR3 reads CASSLWSGGANYGYTF. For the CDR3, the DNA is TGTGCCAGCAGTTTATGGTCAGGGGGGGCCAACTATGGCTACACCTTC.

The chain has TRBV7-2 and TRBJ2-2; D gene unclear. Trimming shortened V by 5 bases and J by 6 bases, and 10 bases separated the two germline ends. Germline V gene lookup returns CDR1 SGHTA and CDR2 FQGNSA. This CDR3 contains 13 residues. In nucleotides, the CDR3 is TGTGCCAGCAGCACCTCCGTGGCCGGGGAGCTGTTTTTT. Amino acid sequence: CASSTSVAGELFF.

This sequence joins TRBV7-2 and TRBJ1-2, with D hard to call. V was shortened by 2 bases and J by 2 bases, with 9 bases between the two germline ends. Germline V gene lookup returns CDR1 SGHTA and CDR2 FQGNSA. CDR3 length: 14 residues. The CDR3, as DNA: TGTGCCAGCAGCTTACGGCAGCCAAACTATGGCTACACCTTC. Residues: CASSLRQPNYGYTF.

Concerning this clonotype itself: This sequence may be a read error, since a much larger clone differs from it by one base. This rearrangement joins TRBV15 to TRBJ2-6; the D gene is possibly TRBD1 (5 bases). CDR1 and CDR2 (germline): LNHNV, YYDKDF (reference sequence). The CDR3 is made up of 18 amino acids. The CDR3, as DNA: TGTGCCACCAGCAGGGACCGGGCGCCAACCTCTGGGGCCAGCGTCCTGACTTTC. This codes for CATSRDRAPTSGASVLTF.

The rearrangement joins TRBV5-5 to TRBJ2-3; 8 nucleotides agree with TRBD1. CDR1 is SGHKS, CDR2 YYEKEE, per germline (reference sequence). Trimming took 3 bases from V and 7 from J; bases not matched to a gene: 16. The CDR3 consists of 17 residues. The CDR3 reads CASSSRPDRGSTNTQYF. The CDR3 DNA sequence: TGTGCCAGCAGCTCCCGACCTGACAGGGGATCTACAAATACGCAGTATTTT.

The chain uses TRBV27 and TRBJ1-5, with TRBD1 matching 7 bases. This CDR3 region has 15 residues. Germline CDR1 MNHEY, CDR2 SMNVEV (reference sequence). J gave up 0 bases and V 10 bases, and 9 bases lay outside the gene matches. CDR3 region: CATKGQPISNQPQHF. The CDR3 nucleotides read TGTGCCACCAAGGGACAGCCTATTAGCAATCAGCCCCAGCATTTT.